A selection of T cell receptor beta chains follows, all from one sample in a study of CD8 T cells in ankylosing spondylitis. TCRdb recomputed calls from the 5' RACE reads with MiXCR, one row per CDR3 protein. The sample includes roughly 230,000 distinct CDR3 sequences, under 20% of them seen just once. The sequenced material came from blood, either unsorted or a sorted T cell fraction (not recorded which). Receptors originate from a male donor with ankylosing spondylitis or in good health (not recorded which). CDR3s include the opening cysteine and the closing phenylalanine or tryptophan. The D gene is left open where the match is weak. Size tells how often a clone was seen (once, few, many) or the class of an expanded clone, and some rows leave it out.

TRBJ2-4 | TRBV6-5 | TRBD1 | few | CASSYSAGGVNIQYF | TGTGCCAGCAGTTACTCCGCAGGGGGCGTAAACATTCAGTACTTC
TRBJ2-7 | TRBV4-2 | - | few | CASSQEVSPIYEQYF | TGTGCCAGCAGCCAAGAAGTTAGTCCCATCTACGAGCAGTACTTC
TRBJ1-6 | TRBV6-1 | - | few | CASSRTDSNSPLHF | TGTGCCAGCAGTCGGACAGACTCAAATTCACCCCTCCACTTT
TRBJ2-7 | TRBV4-1 | TRBD2 | few | CASSQDLASGRYEQYF | TGCGCCAGCAGCCAAGATCTGGCTAGCGGGAGGTACGAGCAGTACTTC
TRBJ2-1 | TRBV5-1 | - | few | CASEGNSYNEQFF | TGCGCCAGCGAAGGGAATTCCTACAATGAGCAGTTCTTC
TRBJ2-7 | TRBV6-1 | - | few | CASSFGQEQYF | TGTGCCAGCAGCTTTGGACAGGAGCAGTACTTC
TRBJ2-5 | TRBV11-2 | - | - | CASRLLGETQYF | TGTGCCAGCAGACTACTTGGGGAGACCCAGTACTTC
TRBJ1-2 | TRBV12-3/TRBV12-4 | - | few | CASGRDAQGGYTF | TGTGCCAGCGGACGGGACGCCCAGGGTGGCTACACCTTC
TRBJ2-2 | TRBV7-9 | - | - | CASSLHNTGELFF | TGTGCCAGCAGCTTACACAACACCGGGGAGCTGTTTTTT
TRBJ2-7 | TRBV2 | - | once | CASSERGPPYEQYF | TGTGCCAGCAGTGAACGCGGTCCCCCCTACGAGCAGTACTTC
TRBJ2-7 | TRBV5-1 | - | - | CASSLRGSGLLNSYEQYF | TGCGCCAGCAGCTTGCGAGGTTCCGGACTCCTAAACTCCTACGAGCAGTACTTC
TRBJ2-1 | TRBV4-3 | - | few | CASSQDDREKFF | TGCGCCAGCAGCCAAGATGATAGGGAGAAGTTCTTC
TRBJ1-2 | TRBV4-2 | - | - | CASSQDEEFGGYTF | TGTGCCAGCAGCCAAGATGAGGAGTTCGGTGGCTACACCTTC
TRBJ2-1 | TRBV20-1 | - | many | CSARENSYNEQFF | TGCAGTGCTAGGGAGAACTCCTACAATGAGCAGTTCTTC
TRBJ2-5 | TRBV6-5 | - | - | CASSYSGAGLETQYF | TGTGCCAGCAGTTACTCGGGGGCAGGGCTGGAGACCCAGTACTTC
TRBJ2-5 | TRBV29-1 | - | - | CSGGTDQETQYF | TGCAGCGGGGGGACGGATCAAGAGACCCAGTACTTC
TRBJ2-3 | TRBV20-1 | - | - | CSAQRDSTRMDTQYF | TGCAGTGCCCAACGGGATTCGACTAGAATGGATACGCAGTATTTT
TRBJ2-7 | TRBV29-1 | TRBD2 | many | CSVIGGSYEQYF | TGCAGCGTTATCGGGGGGTCCTACGAGCAGTACTTC
TRBJ2-1 | TRBV29-1 | - | few | CSVEWTMTYNEQFF | TGCAGCGTTGAATGGACTATGACCTACAATGAGCAGTTCTTC
TRBJ2-3 | TRBV9 | - | many | CASSGNQGGSGSTDTQYF | TGTGCCAGCAGCGGGAACCAGGGCGGCAGCGGGAGCACAGATACGCAGTATTTT
TRBJ2-5 | TRBV12-3/TRBV12-4 | - | once | CASTVGVVPGETQYF | TGTGCCAGCACGGTCGGGGTGGTCCCAGGAGAGACCCAGTACTTC
TRBJ2-1 | TRBV24-1 | TRBD2 | - | CATSDRLAGLNNEQFF | TGTGCCACCAGTGATCGGCTAGCGGGACTTAACAATGAGCAGTTCTTC
TRBJ1-5 | TRBV4-1 | - | many | CASSQAESGNQPQHF | TGCGCCAGCAGCCAGGCCGAGAGTGGCAATCAGCCCCAGCATTTT
TRBJ1-2 | TRBV5-1 | - | - | CASSLRGPGAPPAYYGYTF | TGCGCCAGCAGCTTGCGGGGGCCAGGTGCTCCGCCGGCATACTATGGCTACACCTTC
TRBJ2-2 | TRBV20-1 | - | many | CSARPRSNTGELFF | TGCAGTGCTAGACCGCGGTCGAACACCGGGGAGCTGTTTTTT
TRBJ2-7 | TRBV5-6 | - | few | CASSLGTRWDEQYF | TGTGCCAGCAGCTTGGGAACCCGGTGGGACGAGCAGTACTTC
TRBJ2-1 | TRBV29-1 | TRBD1 | many | CSVDPTGWEDNEQFF | TGCAGCGTTGACCCGACAGGGTGGGAAGACAATGAGCAGTTCTTC
TRBJ1-2 | TRBV7-6 | TRBD1 | - | CASSLGQGTGYTF | TGTGCCAGCAGCTTAGGACAGGGGACTGGCTACACCTTC
TRBJ2-1 | TRBV6-1 | TRBD1 | - | CATGAGTGGSNEQFF | TGTGCCACTGGAGCGGGGACAGGGGGCTCTAATGAGCAGTTCTTC
TRBJ2-5 | TRBV5-6 | - | - | CASSLGRDRTWETQYF | TGTGCCAGCAGCTTAGGAAGAGACAGGACTTGGGAGACCCAGTACTTC
TRBJ1-3 | TRBV7-9 | - | - | CASSLIAGNTIYF | TGTGCCAGCAGCTTAATCGCTGGAAACACCATATATTTT
TRBJ2-3 | TRBV20-1 | TRBD2 | - | CSATFGLAGTDTQYF | TGCAGTGCCACATTCGGACTAGCTGGCACAGATACGCAGTATTTT
TRBJ2-2 | TRBV24-1 | TRBD1 | - | CATRQGLTGELFF | TGTGCCACGAGACAGGGATTGACCGGGGAGCTGTTTTTT
TRBJ1-3 | TRBV6-1 | - | - | CASSEATGGNTIYF | TGTGCCAGCAGTGAAGCGACAGGTGGAAACACCATATATTTT
TRBJ2-7 | TRBV10-2 | - | - | CASSDFAGKGSYEQYF | TGCGCCAGCAGTGATTTCGCGGGGAAAGGTTCCTACGAGCAGTACTTC
TRBJ2-3 | TRBV4-2 | - | - | CASSQDGGGDTQYF | TGTGCCAGCAGCCAAGATGGGGGCGGGGATACGCAGTATTTT
TRBJ2-1 | TRBV20-1 | TRBD2 | - | CSARSSSGEYNEQFF | TGCAGTGCCCGCTCAAGTAGCGGGGAATACAATGAGCAGTTCTTC
TRBJ2-7 | TRBV9 | TRBD2 | - | CASSKRESYNEQYF | TGTGCCAGCAGCAAGCGGGAGTCTTATAACGAGCAGTACTTC
TRBJ2-3 | TRBV29-1 | TRBD1 | many | CSVAGTGMTDTQYF | TGCAGCGTCGCCGGGACAGGGATGACAGATACGCAGTATTTT
TRBJ2-1 | TRBV4-3 | TRBD2 | few | CASSPSSGTSYNEQFF | TGCGCCAGCAGCCCTTCAAGCGGGACCTCCTACAATGAGCAGTTCTTC
TRBJ1-2 | TRBV12-3/TRBV12-4 | - | - | CASTRLGTDYGYTF | TGTGCCAGCACTAGGCTGGGAACCGACTATGGCTACACCTTC
TRBJ2-7 | TRBV28 | - | few | CASSFPASGVYEQYF | TGTGCCAGCAGTTTCCCGGCAAGTGGGGTCTACGAGCAGTACTTC
TRBJ2-7 | TRBV10-3 | - | - | CAIRPGPPRYEQYF | TGTGCCATCAGGCCGGGACCTCCGCGGTACGAGCAGTACTTC
TRBJ2-7 | TRBV21-1 | - | - | CASSKEGTATYEQYF | TGTGCCAGCAGCAAAGAAGGGACAGCTACCTACGAGCAGTACTTC
TRBJ2-1 | TRBV12-3/TRBV12-4 | - | many | CASSPTPGNEQFF | TGTGCCAGCAGCCCGACACCTGGGAATGAGCAGTTCTTC
TRBJ2-1 | TRBV12-3/TRBV12-4 | - | - | CASRNPDRFSYNEQFF | TGTGCCAGCCGAAACCCCGACAGGTTCTCCTACAATGAGCAGTTCTTC
TRBJ2-7 | TRBV11-1 | - | many | CASSQTWGRANEQYF | TGTGCCAGCAGCCAAACATGGGGCCGAGCCAACGAGCAGTACTTC
TRBJ2-5 | TRBV10-3 | TRBD2 | many | CAISDGTSGRMRETQYF | TGTGCCATCAGTGATGGGACTAGCGGGAGAATGAGGGAGACCCAGTACTTC
TRBJ2-7 | TRBV20-1 | - | - | CSAYPQGYESYEQYF | TGCAGTGCTTACCCCCAGGGGTATGAGTCCTACGAGCAGTACTTC
TRBJ1-1 | TRBV4-1 | - | many | CASSQGPAGGTEAFF | TGCGCCAGCAGCCAAGGTCCCGCGGGGGGCACTGAAGCTTTCTTT
TRBJ1-5 | TRBV24-1 | - | few | CATSLGASNQPQHF | TGTGCCACCAGTTTAGGGGCGAGCAATCAGCCCCAGCATTTT